These 18 T cell receptor beta chains originate from one sample sequenced in a study of cytomegalovirus exposure and HLA in healthy donors. Produced via immunoSEQ multiplex PCR; TCRdb's table is partial and in-frame only. The sample consists of 130,000 to 150,000 clones, almost 85% of them appearing once. The sample comprised PBMCs. The receptors stem from a woman aged 25-40 years in good health and CMV-seronegative.

The rearrangement uses TRBV4-2 and TRBJ2-7; D is undetermined. This CDR3 has 13 amino acids. Between the trimmed V and J ends, which lost 1 base and 1 base, there was a span of 5 bases. Germline V lookup: CDR1 LGHNA, CDR2 YNFKEQ. CDR3 protein: CASSQVRSYEQYF. CDR3 sequence (DNA): TGTGCCAGCAGCCAAGTTAGATCCTACGAGCAGTACTTC.

This sequence joins TRBV5-1 and TRBJ2-5, with 12 nucleotides matching TRBD2. Germline CDR1 is SGHRS and CDR2 is YFSETQ. Trimming removed 5 bases from V and 2 bases from J; junction bases left unmatched: 7. This CDR3 comprises 16 residues. The CDR3 region has the DNA TGCGCCAGCAGTCCCCTAGCGGGGGGGCGGCAAGAGACCCAGTACTTC. Translating it yields CASSPLAGGRQETQYF.

The V call is TRBV10-3, the J call TRBJ2-7; D remains unclear. CDR1 ENHRY and CDR2 SYGVKD come from the germline V gene. There are 14 residues in the CDR3. Trimming took off 9 bases at V and 3 bases at J, with 18 bases between the two ends. In DNA, the CDR3 is TGTGCCATAACCGACACGGAAGGTTTCTACGAGCAGTACTTC. Amino acid sequence: CAITDTEGFYEQYF.

The CDR3 coding sequence is TGTGCCAGCAGTCCCTACCGGACAGAGCTCAAAAACATTCAGTACTTC. The encoded protein is CASSPYRTELKNIQYF. V usage is TRBV28 and J usage is TRBJ2-4; D might be TRBD1 (6 bases). Trimming removed 5 bases from V and 3 bases from J, with 17 bases in between. The CDR3 runs 16 residues. From germline, CDR1 is MDHEN and CDR2 SYDVKM. The full variable domain, in which reference TRBV28 and TRBJ2-4 provide the parts outside the CDR3, is DVKVTQSSRYLVKRTGEKVFLECVQDMDHENMFWYRQDPGLGLRLIYFSYDVKMKEKGDIPEGYSVSREKKERFSLILESASTNQTSMYLCASSPYRTELKNIQYFGAGTRLSVL.

The chain recombines TRBV5-1 with TRBJ2-7; D remains unclear. Germline CDR1 is SGHRS and CDR2 is YFSETQ. V gave up 0 bases and J gave up 4 bases, with 8 bases separating them. This CDR3 has 13 residues. The CDR3, as DNA: TGCGCCAGCAGCTTGGGGCCACTATACGAGCAGTACTTC. Translation gives CASSLGPLYEQYF.

The chain has TRBV10-3 and TRBJ2-4; 7 bases agree with TRBD1. V shed 0 bases and J 15 bases; nucleotides not matched to a gene: 5. Germline assignment: CDR1 ENHRY and CDR2 SYGVKD. This CDR3 comprises 12 residues. The CDR3: CAISESQGELYF. The CDR3 bases are TGTGCCATCAGTGAGTCCCAGGGGGAATTGTACTTC.

The chain is built from TRBV1 and TRBJ1-2; the table's D call, TRBD1, has no DNA check behind it. TRBV1 is a listed pseudogene. This CDR3 region has 17 residues. The CDR3 sequence is CTSSQEVGGRVVYGYTF. CDR3 bases: TGCACCAGCAGCCAAGAAGTTGGGGGCAGGGTGGTCTATGGCTACACCTTC.

This chain joins TRBV19 and TRBJ1-2, with a possible D match to TRBD1 (5 bases). This CDR3 comprises 14 residues. Germline V lookup: CDR1 LNHDA, CDR2 SQIVND (reference sequence). The germline V and J ends were trimmed by 5 bases and 4 bases, with 14 bases remaining between them. As DNA, the CDR3 is TGTGCCAGTAGTCCGGGGGGTTCTAGCTATGGCTACACCTTC. It yields the protein CASSPGGSSYGYTF.

The chain combines TRBV19 with TRBJ2-3; D perhaps matches TRBD2 (6 bases). V was shortened by 7 bases and J by 2 bases, with 13 bases between the two germline ends. CDR3 length: 14 amino acids. The germline V gene has CDR1 LNHDA and CDR2 SQIVND (reference sequence). Here the CDR3 reads CASMVAGTTDTQYF. The CDR3, as DNA: TGTGCCAGTATGGTGGCGGGGACCACAGATACGCAGTATTTT.

V is TRBV30 and J is TRBJ1-2; D may be TRBD1 (5 bases). The V gene's germline CDR1 is GTSNPN and CDR2 SVGIG (reference sequence). V was shortened by 4 bases and J by 9 bases, with 15 bases between the two germline ends. There are 12 residues in the CDR3. The CDR3 nucleotides read TGTGCCTGGAATGGGGGGACGATGAGCTACACCTTC. Its translation: CAWNGGTMSYTF.

This clone has more than one count but fewer than ten. V and J are TRBV29-1 and TRBJ2-7; the match to TRBD1 covers 8 bases. The CDR3 loop spans 13 amino acids. CDR1 and CDR2 (germline): SQVTM, ANQGSEA. The V gene end was trimmed by 4 bases and the J gene end by 7 bases; junction bases not matched to a gene: 9. The CDR3 bases are TGCAGCGTTGGCAGGGGGCTAGGTGAAGAGCAGTACTTC. Translating it yields CSVGRGLGEEQYF.

This clone was seen only a few times. The chain has TRBV6-5 and TRBJ1-1, with D possibly matching TRBD1 (6 bases). V lost 6 bases and J 7 bases, leaving 12 bases between the germline ends. Germline CDR1 MNHEY, CDR2 SVGAGI. There are 12 residues in the CDR3. The CDR3 DNA is TGTGCCAGCAGGCAACAGGGAATTGAAGCTTTCTTT. This sequence encodes CASRQQGIEAFF.

The rearrangement links TRBV20-1 to TRBJ1-2, with D unclear. V was pared by 8 bases and J by 6 bases, with 4 bases between. In germline, CDR1 is DFQATT, CDR2 SNEGSKA (reference sequence). The CDR3 loop spans 8 amino acids. The CDR3 region has the DNA TGCAGTTGTAATGGCTACACCTTC. Translating gives CSCNGYTF.

This rearrangement joins TRBV6-1 to TRBJ2-3, with D possibly matching TRBD2 (6 bases). CDR3 length equals 13 residues. Germline values: CDR1 MNHNS, CDR2 SASEGT. With 4 bases removed from V and 5 bases from J, the gap between germline ends came to 10 bases. The CDR3 region is CASSVLGGDTQYF. For the CDR3, the DNA is TGTGCCAGCAGTGTGTTGGGGGGAGATACGCAGTATTTT.

This rearrangement joins TRBV11-2 to TRBJ1-3; 8 positions agree with TRBD1. V gave up 5 bases and J gave up 0 bases; unmatched junction bases: 3. Germline values: CDR1 SGHAT, CDR2 FQNNGV. This CDR3 region has 15 residues. The CDR3 protein is CASSNRGSSGNTIYF. The CDR3 DNA reads TGTGCCAGCAGCAACAGGGGGAGCTCTGGAAACACCATATATTTT. Full variable domain (remainder filled in from reference TRBV11-2 and TRBJ1-3): EAGVAQSPRYKIIEKRQSVAFWCNPISGHATLYWYQQILGQGPKLLIQFQNNGVVDDSQLPKDRFSAERLKGVDSTLKIQPAKLEDSAVYLCASSNRGSSGNTIYFGEGSWLTVV.

V gene TRBV7-9 combines with J gene TRBJ2-5, with 9 bases that match TRBD1. V gave up 3 bases and J gave up 4 bases; unmatched junction bases: 9. The CDR3 totals 16 residues. Germline V lookup: CDR1 SEHNR, CDR2 FQNEAQ (reference sequence). CDR3 in amino acids: CASSLTGGLKRETQYF. The DNA for the CDR3 is TGTGCCAGCAGCTTGACAGGGGGTTTGAAAAGAGAGACCCAGTACTTC.

The gene calls are TRBV27 and TRBJ1-1; D may be TRBD1 (5 bases). Germline values: CDR1 MNHEY, CDR2 SMNVEV (reference sequence). V was shortened by 2 bases and J by 5 bases, with 18 bases between the two germline ends. This CDR3 region has 16 residues. In DNA, the CDR3 is TGTGCCAGCAGTTTAAGGGTCACAGGTCGGACGACTGAAGCTTTCTTT. Encoded protein: CASSLRVTGRTTEAFF.

V is TRBV9 and J is TRBJ1-2; D is possibly TRBD1 (6 bases). This CDR3 is 14 amino acids long. Trimming removed 4 bases at V and 8 bases at J, with 18 bases between. Germline CDR1 SGDLS, CDR2 YYNGEE. The CDR3 protein is CASSSAGVPIGYTF. The CDR3 region has the DNA TGTGCCAGCAGCTCCGCAGGGGTCCCGATAGGCTACACCTTC.